Each of the 13 T cell receptor beta chains below was sequenced from the same sample in a study of blood T cell repertoires in COVID-19 (dated by TCRdb to about 2020). The method was the immunoSEQ multiplex PCR assay. Drawn from immuneACCESS, this table holds only the in-frame rearrangements with V and J called that TCRdb kept. Clones are partly lost; checked studies trace under half to an unresolved V gene and leave the rest unexplained. Within this sample are 100,000 to 120,000 clones, with around 81% of them counted one time only. Less than 45% of the sample belongs to the ten largest clones. The sample taken for sequencing was peripheral blood. The origin of the receptors is a man older than 75 with acute or convalescent COVID-19.

The DNA for the CDR3 is TGCAGTGATACGGGGAACACTGAAGCTTTCTTT. Translation: CSDTGNTEAFF. The rearrangement uses TRBV20-1 and TRBJ1-1; D remains ambiguous. Germline CDR1 DFQATT, CDR2 SNEGSKA (reference sequence). V lost 7 bases and J lost 1, with 7 bases in between. The length of the CDR3 is 11 residues.

The V call is TRBV3-1 (or the pseudogene TRBV3-2), the J call TRBJ1-5, with 7 bases fitting TRBD1. In germline, CDR1 is LGHDT, CDR2 YNNKEL (reference sequence). V lost 3 bases, J lost 8 bases, and 10 bases stayed unmatched. The length of the CDR3 is 15 residues. The CDR3 nucleotides are TGTGCCAGCAGCCAGGGGGGCAGGGGGGATAAGCCCCAGCATTTT. As protein: CASSQGGRGDKPQHF.

The chain carries TRBV15 and TRBJ1-1; D is perhaps TRBD1 (6 bases). The CDR3 loop spans 15 amino acids. The V gene lost 3 bases and the J gene lost 0 bases, with 11 bases spanning the gap. Per germline, CDR1 LNHNV and CDR2 YYDKDF (reference sequence). The CDR3 region has the DNA TGTGCCACCAGCAGGAGGGGACATTTGAACACTGAAGCTTTCTTT. Translating it yields CATSRRGHLNTEAFF. The full variable domain, in which reference TRBV15 and TRBJ1-1 provide the parts outside the CDR3, is DAMVIQNPRYQVTQFGKPVTLSCSQTLNHNVMYWYQQKSSQAPKLLFHYYDKDFNNEADTPDNFQSRRPNTSFCFLDIRSPGLGDTAMYLCATSRRGHLNTEAFFGQGTRLTVV.

The chain recombines TRBV5-1 with TRBJ1-4, with unresolved D. There are 14 residues in the CDR3. The germline V gene has CDR1 SGHRS and CDR2 YFSETQ. Trimming pared 2 bases from V and 0 bases from J, leaving 5 bases between. The CDR3 DNA is TGCGCCAGCAGCTTACAGTCAACTAATGAAAAACTGTTTTTT. Protein: CASSLQSTNEKLFF.

The CDR3 loop is CASSYRGGNTIYF. The CDR3 nucleotides read TGTGCCAGCAGTTACCGAGGTGGAAACACCATATATTTT. This chain uses TRBV6-5 with TRBJ1-3; unclear D gene. Trimming pared 2 bases from V and 3 bases from J, leaving 5 bases between. The CDR3 sequence is 13 residues long. From germline, CDR1 is MNHEY and CDR2 SVGAGI.

The chain recombines TRBV5-1 with TRBJ1-1, with 9 bases that match TRBD1. Trimming removed 5 bases from V and 3 bases from J; junction bases left unmatched: 8. The CDR3 loop spans 15 amino acids. CDR1 is SGHRS, CDR2 YFSETQ, per germline. The CDR3 nucleotides read TGCGCCAGCAGTTGGACAGGGGTCGGTGACACTGAAGCTTTCTTT. It translates to CASSWTGVGDTEAFF.

This clone showed up just a few times. The chain couples TRBV14 to TRBJ1-2, with TRBD1 as a possible D gene (6 bases). CDR3 length: 13 residues. Germline CDR1 and CDR2: SGHDN and FVKESK. The V gene lost 6 bases and the J gene lost 8 bases, with 16 bases spanning the gap. CDR3 region: CASSPGQLSGYTF. DNA of the CDR3: TGTGCCAGCAGTCCAGGACAGTTGTCGGGCTACACCTTC.

The chain is built from TRBV5-1 and TRBJ2-5; 7 bases fit TRBD1. This CDR3 is built from 15 residues. Trimming cost V 1 base and J 2 bases; bases outside gene matches: 5. Germline CDR1 is SGHRS and CDR2 is YFSETQ. CDR3 protein: CASSLTGDDQETQYF. Here the CDR3 DNA reads TGCGCCAGCAGCTTGACAGGGGATGATCAAGAGACCCAGTACTTC.

The chain uses TRBV2 and TRBJ2-3; possible D gene TRBD2, 6 bases. V lost 5 bases and J 5 bases, leaving 17 bases between the germline ends. The V gene's germline CDR1 is SNHLY and CDR2 FYNNEI. This CDR3 has 15 residues. The CDR3 DNA follows: TGTGCCAGCAGTCTAATTGGGGGGATTGGAGATACGCAGTATTTT. It specifies CASSLIGGIGDTQYF.

The chain links TRBV7-9 to TRBJ1-2; no firm D call. Trimming stripped 1 base from V and 4 bases from J, with 10 bases between. CDR3 length equals 14 residues. The germline V gene encodes CDR1 SEHNR and CDR2 FQNEAQ (reference sequence). CDR3 coding DNA: TGTGCCAGCAGCTTAGTTACGGGGTTCTATGGCTACACCTTC. Protein: CASSLVTGFYGYTF.

CDR3 residues: CASSVLISGGDEQFF. CDR3 DNA sequence: TGTGCCAGCAGTGTATTAATATCTGGAGGGGATGAGCAGTTCTTC. V is TRBV2 and J is TRBJ2-1; D is possibly TRBD2 (6 bases). CDR3 length: 15 residues. Germline CDR1 SNHLY, CDR2 FYNNEI. V gave up 4 bases and J gave up 8 bases, with 18 bases separating them.

This clone was seen a single time. The CDR3 spells CASSLDGQGNQPQHF. CDR3 coding DNA: TGCGCCAGCAGCTTGGATGGGCAGGGGAATCAGCCCCAGCATTTT. The chain uses TRBV5-1 and TRBJ1-5; D might be TRBD1 (6 bases). The CDR3 loop spans 15 amino acids. Trimming pared 0 bases from V and 4 bases from J, leaving 11 bases between. In germline, CDR1 is SGHRS, CDR2 YFSETQ.

V usage is TRBV5-1 and J usage is TRBJ2-7; TRBD2 matches 7 bases. Germline-derived CDR1 and CDR2 are SGHRS and YFSETQ. The CDR3 contains 16 residues. The junction had 13 bases not matched to a gene; V was cut back by 0 bases and J by 7 bases. The CDR3 loop is CASSLDGGSAVGEQYF. In DNA, the CDR3 is TGCGCCAGCAGCTTGGATGGCGGGAGCGCAGTTGGGGAGCAGTACTTC.